This T cell receptor beta chain was documented in a study of T cell responses to AZD1222 COVID-19 vaccine. Turning to this clone: Its antigen is undetermined.

Assay used: immunoSEQ multiplex PCR; TCRdb lists only in-frame clones, some missing. The sample carries under 200,000 clones, 94% recorded once. Broader study findings: Possibly, clonal diversity was underestimated; donors were largely white British and included more females. Receipt of two AZD1222 doses was followed by a rise in Spike-specific TCR breadth and depth.

Per germline, CDR1 SQVTM and CDR2 ANQGSEA. The CDR3 spans 11 residues. The sample was peripheral blood, taken on day 0 of AZD1222 vaccination. The gene calls are TRBV29-1 and TRBJ2-5, with 7 positions matching TRBD1. This TCR derives from an adult in good health. DNA of the CDR3: TGCAGTGGGACAGTTAAGGAGACCCAGTACTTC. Its translation is CSGTVKETQYF.